The clone carrying this T cell receptor (beta chain) occurred a few times. Time point here: sample taken at primary tumor resection. Unsorted whole RNA samples from tumor, nontumor lung or frozen PBMC were sequenced. There were 70 to 80 donors, all of them untreated patients with early-stage non-small cell lung cancer. These data come from a study of spatial heterogeneity in lung cancer. Study context: Fewer alpha-chain than beta-chain sequences were consistently detected.

From the 5' RACE reads, TCRdb called clonotypes with MiXCR, one entry per CDR3 protein. Altogether roughly 82,000 distinct CDR3 sequences are present, 10% to 15% being singletons, with the ten largest covering around 4.3%. Germline-derived CDR1 and CDR2 are LNHDA and SQIVND (reference sequence). The CDR3 totals 13 residues. V was clipped by 3 bases and J by 6 bases; unmatched bases: 2. The V call is TRBV19, the J call TRBJ2-1; TRBD2 agrees at 7 bases. The specimen comprised PBMCs, sampled at surgery. The receptor comes from a male donor with early-stage non-small cell lung cancer. As DNA, the CDR3 is TGTGCCAGTAGTATTGCGGGGGTCAATGAGCAGTTCTTC. This translates into CASSIAGVNEQFF.